This T cell receptor (beta chain) was captured by sequencing in a study of T cells in Graves' hyperthyroidism and ophthalmopathy. The CDR3 has 13 amino acids. V lost 5 bases, J lost 0 bases, and 5 bases lay in between. The germline CDR1 and CDR2 sequences are SNHLY and FYNNEI. Amplified regions were TCR beta CDR3 sequences from RNA transcripts. When the TCR CDR3 underwent first-round RT-PCR, the HTBI primer set was used. TCRdb redid the calling of the multiplex PCR reads with MiXCR, one entry per CDR3 protein. The sample includes hundreds of thousands of distinct CDR3 sequences, over 15% of them seen just once. Points from the study as a whole: In blood, most of the thyroid clonotypes expanded above 0.001 were also present.

Ten or more counts support this clonotype. Antigen unknown. The authors deemed Graves' hyperthyroidism stable absent ophthalmopathy progression within 18 months. J is TRBJ2-4 and V is TRBV2, with no clear D. The receptor's source is a woman between 18 and 29 years old with Graves' hyperthyroidism. The sample comprised blood. The CDR3 spells CASSWTAKNIQYF. CDR3 bases: TGTGCCAGCAGTTGGACAGCCAAAAACATTCAGTACTTC.